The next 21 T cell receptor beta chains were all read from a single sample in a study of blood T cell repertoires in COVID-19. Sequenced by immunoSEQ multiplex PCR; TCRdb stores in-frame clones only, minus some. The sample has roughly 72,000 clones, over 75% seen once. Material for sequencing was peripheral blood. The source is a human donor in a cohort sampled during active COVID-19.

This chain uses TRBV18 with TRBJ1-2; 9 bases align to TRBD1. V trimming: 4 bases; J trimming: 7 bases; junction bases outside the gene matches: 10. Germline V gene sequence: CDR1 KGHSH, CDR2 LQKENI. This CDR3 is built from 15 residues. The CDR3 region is CASSRSGTGYAGYTF. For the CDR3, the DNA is TGTGCCAGCTCACGTTCCGGGACAGGGTACGCTGGCTACACCTTC. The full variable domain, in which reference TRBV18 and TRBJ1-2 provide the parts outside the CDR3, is NAGVMQNPRHLVRRRGQEARLRCSPMKGHSHVYWYRQLPEEGLKFMVYLQKENIIDESGMPKERFSAEFPKEGPSILRIQQVVRGDSAAYFCASSRSGTGYAGYTFGSGTRLTVV.

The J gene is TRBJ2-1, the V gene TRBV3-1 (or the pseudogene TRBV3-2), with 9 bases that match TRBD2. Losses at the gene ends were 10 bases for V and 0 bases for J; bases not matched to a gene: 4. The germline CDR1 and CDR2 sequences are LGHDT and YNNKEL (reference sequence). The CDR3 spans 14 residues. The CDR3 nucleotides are TGTGCCACCCGACTAGCGGACTCCTACAATGAGCAGTTCTTC. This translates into CATRLADSYNEQFF.

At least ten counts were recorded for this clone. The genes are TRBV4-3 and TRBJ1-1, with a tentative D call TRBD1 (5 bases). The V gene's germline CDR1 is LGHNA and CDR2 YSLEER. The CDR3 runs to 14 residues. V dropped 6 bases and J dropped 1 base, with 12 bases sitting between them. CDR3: CASSIGHSNTEAFF. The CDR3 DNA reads TGCGCCAGCAGTATAGGACATTCGAACACTGAAGCTTTCTTT.

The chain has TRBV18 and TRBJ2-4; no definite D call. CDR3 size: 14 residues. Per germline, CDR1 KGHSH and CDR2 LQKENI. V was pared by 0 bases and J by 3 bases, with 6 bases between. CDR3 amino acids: CASSPPNSKNIQYF. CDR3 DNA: TGTGCCAGCTCACCACCAAACAGCAAAAACATTCAGTACTTC.

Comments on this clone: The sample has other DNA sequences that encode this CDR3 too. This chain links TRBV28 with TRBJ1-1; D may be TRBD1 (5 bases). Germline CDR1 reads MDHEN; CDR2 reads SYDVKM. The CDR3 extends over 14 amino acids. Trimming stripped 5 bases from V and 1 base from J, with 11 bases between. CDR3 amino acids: CASSAGGSNTEAFF. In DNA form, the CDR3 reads TGTGCCAGCAGTGCCGGGGGTTCGAACACTGAAGCTTTCTTT. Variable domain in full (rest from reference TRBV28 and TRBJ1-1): DVKVTQSSRYLVKRTGEKVFLECVQDMDHENMFWYRQDPGLGLRLIYFSYDVKMKEKGDIPEGYSVSREKKERFSLILESASTNQTSMYLCASSAGGSNTEAFFGQGTRLTVV.

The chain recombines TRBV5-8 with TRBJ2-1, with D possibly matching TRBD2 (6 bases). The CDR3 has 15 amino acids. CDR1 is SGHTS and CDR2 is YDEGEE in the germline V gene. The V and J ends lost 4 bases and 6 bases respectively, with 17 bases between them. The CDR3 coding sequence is TGTGCCAGCAGCCGGTGGTCACTAGCATCCAATGAGCAGTTCTTC. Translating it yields CASSRWSLASNEQFF.

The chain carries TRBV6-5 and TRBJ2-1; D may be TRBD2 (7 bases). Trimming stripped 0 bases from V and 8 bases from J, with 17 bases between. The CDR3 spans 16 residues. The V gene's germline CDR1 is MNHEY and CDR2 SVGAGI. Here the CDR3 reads CASSYSTGLEEYEQFF. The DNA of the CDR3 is TGTGCCAGCAGTTACTCGACAGGACTAGAGGAATATGAGCAGTTCTTC.

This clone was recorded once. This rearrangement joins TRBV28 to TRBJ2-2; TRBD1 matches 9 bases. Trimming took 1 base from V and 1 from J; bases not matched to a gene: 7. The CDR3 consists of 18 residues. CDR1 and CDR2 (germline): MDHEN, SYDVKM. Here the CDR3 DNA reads TGTGCCAGCAGTTTATTCCCCGGGGGACAGGGGAACACCGGGGAGCTGTTTTTT. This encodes CASSLFPGGQGNTGELFF.

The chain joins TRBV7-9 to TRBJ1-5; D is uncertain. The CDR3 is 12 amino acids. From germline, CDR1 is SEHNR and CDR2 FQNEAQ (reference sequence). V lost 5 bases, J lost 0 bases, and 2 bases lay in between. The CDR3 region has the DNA TGTGCCAGCAGCCTTAGCAATCAGCCCCAGCATTTT. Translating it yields CASSLSNQPQHF. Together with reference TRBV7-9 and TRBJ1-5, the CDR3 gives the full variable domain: DTGVSQNPRHKITKRGQNVTFRCDPISEHNRLYWYRQTLGQGPEFLTYFQNEAQLEKSRLLSDRFSAERPKGSFSTLEIQRTEQGDSAMYLCASSLSNQPQHFGDGTRLSIL.

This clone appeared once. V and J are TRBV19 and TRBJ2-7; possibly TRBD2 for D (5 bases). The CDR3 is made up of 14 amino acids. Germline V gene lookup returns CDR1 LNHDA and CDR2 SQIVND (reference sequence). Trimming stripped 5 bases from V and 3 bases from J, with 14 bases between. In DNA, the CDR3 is TGTGCCAGTAGTGCGCGGACTGGCATCTACGAGCAGTACTTC. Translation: CASSARTGIYEQYF.

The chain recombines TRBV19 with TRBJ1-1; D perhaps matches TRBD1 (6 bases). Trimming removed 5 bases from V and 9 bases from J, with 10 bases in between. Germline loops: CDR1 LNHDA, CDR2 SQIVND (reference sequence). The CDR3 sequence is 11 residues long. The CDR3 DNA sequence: TGTGCCAGTAGTCGCGGACAGAAAGCTTTCTTT. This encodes CASSRGQKAFF.

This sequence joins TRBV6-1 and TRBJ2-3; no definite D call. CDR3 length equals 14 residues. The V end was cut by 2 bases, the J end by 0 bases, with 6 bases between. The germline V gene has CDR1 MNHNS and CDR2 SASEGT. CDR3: CASSEMASTDTQYF. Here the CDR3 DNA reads TGTGCCAGCAGTGAAATGGCTAGCACAGATACGCAGTATTTT.

In nucleotides, the CDR3 is TGTGCCAGCAGCTTAGCCTTGTGGAGCTCTGGAAACACCATATATTTT. Translating gives CASSLALWSSGNTIYF. This rearrangement joins TRBV7-8 to TRBJ1-3, with no clear D. The CDR3 consists of 16 residues. V was shortened by 0 bases and J by 0 bases, with 9 bases between the two germline ends. The germline V gene has CDR1 SGHVS and CDR2 FQNEAQ. Variable domain in full (rest from reference TRBV7-8 and TRBJ1-3): GAGVSQSPRYKVAKRGQDVALRCDPISGHVSLFWYQQALGQGPEFLTYFQNEAQLDKSGLPSDRFFAERPEGSVSTLKIQRTQQEDSAVYLCASSLALWSSGNTIYFGEGSWLTVV.

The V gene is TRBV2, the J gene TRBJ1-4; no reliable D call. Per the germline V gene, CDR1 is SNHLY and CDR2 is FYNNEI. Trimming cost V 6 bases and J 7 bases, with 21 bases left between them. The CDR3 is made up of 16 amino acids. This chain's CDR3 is CASRPLMAPEGEKLFF. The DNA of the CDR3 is TGTGCCAGCAGACCCCTGATGGCTCCTGAGGGTGAAAAACTGTTTTTT.

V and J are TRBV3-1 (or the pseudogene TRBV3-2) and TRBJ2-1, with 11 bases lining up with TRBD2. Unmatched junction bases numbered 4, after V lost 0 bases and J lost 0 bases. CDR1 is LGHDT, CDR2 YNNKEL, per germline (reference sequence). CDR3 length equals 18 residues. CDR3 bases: TGTGCCAGCAGCCAAGAGACTAGCGGGGTTGGCTCCTACAATGAGCAGTTCTTC. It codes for CASSQETSGVGSYNEQFF.

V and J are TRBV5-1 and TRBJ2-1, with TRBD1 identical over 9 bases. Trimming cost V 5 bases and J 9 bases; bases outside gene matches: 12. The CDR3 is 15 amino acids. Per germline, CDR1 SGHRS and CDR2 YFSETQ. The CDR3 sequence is CASSPRDRVVGEQFF. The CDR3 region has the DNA TGCGCCAGCAGTCCACGGGACAGGGTAGTTGGTGAGCAGTTCTTC.

As DNA, the CDR3 is TGTGCCAGCAACGCGGGACAGACCACAGATACGCAGTATTTT. As protein: CASNAGQTTDTQYF. The chain is built from TRBV9 and TRBJ2-3; D is possibly TRBD1 (7 bases). The CDR3 extends over 14 amino acids. The V end lost 6 bases, the J end lost 2 bases, and 13 bases lay between the germline ends. Germline V gives CDR1 SGDLS, CDR2 YYNGEE.

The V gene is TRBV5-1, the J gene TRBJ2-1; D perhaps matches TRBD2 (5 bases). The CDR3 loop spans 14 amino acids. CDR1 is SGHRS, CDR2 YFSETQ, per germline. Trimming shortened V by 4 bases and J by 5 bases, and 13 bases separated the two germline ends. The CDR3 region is CASSRGPGNNEQFF. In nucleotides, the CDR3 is TGCGCCAGCAGCCGTGGACCGGGGAACAATGAGCAGTTCTTC.

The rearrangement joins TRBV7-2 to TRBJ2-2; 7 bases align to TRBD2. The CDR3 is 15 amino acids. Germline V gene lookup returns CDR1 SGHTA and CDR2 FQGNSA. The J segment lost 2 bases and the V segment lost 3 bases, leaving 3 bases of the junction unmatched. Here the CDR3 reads CASSFAGVNTGELFF. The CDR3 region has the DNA TGTGCCAGCAGCTTCGCGGGGGTAAACACCGGGGAGCTGTTTTTT. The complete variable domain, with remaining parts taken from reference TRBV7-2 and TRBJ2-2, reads GAGVSQSPSNKVTEKGKDVELRCDPISGHTALYWYRQSLGQGLEFLIYFQGNSAPDKSGLPSDRFSAERTGGSVSTLTIQRTQQEDSAVYLCASSFAGVNTGELFFGEGSRLTVL.

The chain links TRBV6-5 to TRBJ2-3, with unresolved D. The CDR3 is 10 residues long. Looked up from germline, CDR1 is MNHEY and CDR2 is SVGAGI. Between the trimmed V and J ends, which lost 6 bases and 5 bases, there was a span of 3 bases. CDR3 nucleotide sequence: TGTGCCAGCAGGAGAGATACGCAGTATTTT. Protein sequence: CASRRDTQYF.

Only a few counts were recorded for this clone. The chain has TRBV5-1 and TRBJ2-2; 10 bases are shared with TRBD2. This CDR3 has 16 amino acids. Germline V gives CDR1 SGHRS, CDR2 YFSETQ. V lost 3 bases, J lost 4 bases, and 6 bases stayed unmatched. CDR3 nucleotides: TGCGCCAGCAGCTATCAGCGGGGGGGCGTCACCGGGGAGCTGTTTTTT. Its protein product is CASSYQRGGVTGELFF.